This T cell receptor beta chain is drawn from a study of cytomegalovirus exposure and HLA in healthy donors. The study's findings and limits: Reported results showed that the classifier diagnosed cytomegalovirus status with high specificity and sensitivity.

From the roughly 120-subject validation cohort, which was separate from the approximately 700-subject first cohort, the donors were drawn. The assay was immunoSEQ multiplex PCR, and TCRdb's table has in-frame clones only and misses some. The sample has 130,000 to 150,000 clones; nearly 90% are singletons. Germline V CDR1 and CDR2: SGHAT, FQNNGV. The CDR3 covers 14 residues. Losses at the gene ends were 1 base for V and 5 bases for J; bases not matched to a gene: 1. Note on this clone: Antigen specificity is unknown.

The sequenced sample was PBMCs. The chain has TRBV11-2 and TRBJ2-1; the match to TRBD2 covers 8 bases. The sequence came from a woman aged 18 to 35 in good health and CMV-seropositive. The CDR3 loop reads CASSLAGGHNEQFF. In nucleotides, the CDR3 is TGTGCCAGCAGCTTAGCGGGGGGGCACAATGAGCAGTTCTTC.